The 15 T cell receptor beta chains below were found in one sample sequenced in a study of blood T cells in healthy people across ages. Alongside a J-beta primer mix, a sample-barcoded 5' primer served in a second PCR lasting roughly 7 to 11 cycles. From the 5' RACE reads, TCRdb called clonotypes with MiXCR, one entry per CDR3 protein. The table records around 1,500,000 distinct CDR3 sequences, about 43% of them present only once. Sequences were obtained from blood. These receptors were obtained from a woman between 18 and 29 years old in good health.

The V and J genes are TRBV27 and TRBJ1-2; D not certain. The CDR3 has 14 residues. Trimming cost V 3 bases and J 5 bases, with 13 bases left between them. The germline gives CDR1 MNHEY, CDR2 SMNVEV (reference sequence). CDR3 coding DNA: TGTGCCAGCAGTTTTGGGCCTTCGGGGTATGGCTACACCTTC. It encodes CASSFGPSGYGYTF.

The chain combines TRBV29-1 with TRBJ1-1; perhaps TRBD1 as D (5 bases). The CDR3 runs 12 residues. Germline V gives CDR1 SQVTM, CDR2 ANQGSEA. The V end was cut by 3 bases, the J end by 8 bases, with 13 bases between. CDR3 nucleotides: TGCAGCGTTGAGGGTCCAGGGCGGGAAGCTTTCTTT. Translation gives CSVEGPGREAFF.

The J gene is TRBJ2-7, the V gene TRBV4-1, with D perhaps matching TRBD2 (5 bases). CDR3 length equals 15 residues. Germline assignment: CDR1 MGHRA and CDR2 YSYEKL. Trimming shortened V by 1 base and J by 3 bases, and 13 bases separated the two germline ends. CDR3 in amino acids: CASSQVGSGDYEQYF. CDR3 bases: TGCGCCAGCAGCCAAGTGGGATCCGGGGACTACGAGCAGTACTTC.

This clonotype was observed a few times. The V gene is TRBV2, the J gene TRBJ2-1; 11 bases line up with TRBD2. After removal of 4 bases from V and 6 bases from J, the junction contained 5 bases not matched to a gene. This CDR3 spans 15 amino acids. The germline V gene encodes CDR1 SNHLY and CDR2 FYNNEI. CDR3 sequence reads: CASSALAGGPNEQFF. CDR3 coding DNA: TGTGCCAGCAGTGCCTTAGCGGGGGGGCCCAATGAGCAGTTCTTC.

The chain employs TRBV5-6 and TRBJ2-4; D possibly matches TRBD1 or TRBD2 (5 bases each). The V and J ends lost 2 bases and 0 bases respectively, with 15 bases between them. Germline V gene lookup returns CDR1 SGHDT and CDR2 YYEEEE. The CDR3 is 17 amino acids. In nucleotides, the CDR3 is TGTGCCAGCAGCTTCCGACAGACTAATTTAGCCAAAAACATTCAGTACTTC. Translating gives CASSFRQTNLAKNIQYF.

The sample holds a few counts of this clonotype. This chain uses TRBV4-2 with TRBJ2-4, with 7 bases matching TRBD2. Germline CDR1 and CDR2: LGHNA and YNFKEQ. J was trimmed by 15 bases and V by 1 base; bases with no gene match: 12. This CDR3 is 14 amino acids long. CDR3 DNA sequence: TGTGCCAGCAGCCAAGGAGGGTTGGGGGGGGTTTCGTACTTC. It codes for CASSQGGLGGVSYF.

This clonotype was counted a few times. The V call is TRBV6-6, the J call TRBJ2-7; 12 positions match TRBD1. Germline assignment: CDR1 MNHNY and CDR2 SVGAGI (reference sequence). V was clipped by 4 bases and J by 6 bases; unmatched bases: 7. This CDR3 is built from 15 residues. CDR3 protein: CASSFWDRGQSEQYF. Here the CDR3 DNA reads TGTGCCAGCAGTTTCTGGGACAGGGGGCAGAGCGAGCAGTACTTC.

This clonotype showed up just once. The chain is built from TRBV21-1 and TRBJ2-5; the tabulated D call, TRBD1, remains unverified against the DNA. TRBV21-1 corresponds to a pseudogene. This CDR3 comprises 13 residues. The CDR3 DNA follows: TGTGCCAGCAGGATACAGGGCCGAGAGACCCGGTACTTC. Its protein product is CASRIQGRETRYF.

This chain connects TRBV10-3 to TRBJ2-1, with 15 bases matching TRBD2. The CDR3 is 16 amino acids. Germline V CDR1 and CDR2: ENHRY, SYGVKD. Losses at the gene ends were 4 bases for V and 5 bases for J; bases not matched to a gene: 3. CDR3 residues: CAISGGLAGGDNEQFF. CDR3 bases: TGTGCCATCAGTGGTGGACTAGCGGGGGGGGACAATGAGCAGTTCTTC.

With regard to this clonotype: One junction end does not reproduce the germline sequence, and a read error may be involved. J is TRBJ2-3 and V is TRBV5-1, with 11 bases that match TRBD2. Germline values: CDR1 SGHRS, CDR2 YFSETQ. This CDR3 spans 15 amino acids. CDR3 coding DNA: TGTGCCAGCAGTTCATTAGCGGGGGGGCCGGATACGCAGTATTTT. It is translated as CASSSLAGGPDTQYF.

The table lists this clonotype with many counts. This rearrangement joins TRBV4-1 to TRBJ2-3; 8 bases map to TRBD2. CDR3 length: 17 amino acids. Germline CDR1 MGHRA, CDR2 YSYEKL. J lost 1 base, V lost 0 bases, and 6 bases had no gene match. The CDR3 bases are TGCGCCAGCAGCCAAGAAGGGGCGGGAGGTGGCACAGATACGCAGTATTTT. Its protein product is CASSQEGAGGGTDTQYF.

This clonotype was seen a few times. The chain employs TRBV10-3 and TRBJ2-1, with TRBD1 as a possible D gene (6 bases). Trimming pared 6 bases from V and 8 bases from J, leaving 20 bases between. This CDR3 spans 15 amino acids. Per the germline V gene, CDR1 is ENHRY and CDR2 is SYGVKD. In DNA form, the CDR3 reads TGTGCCATCAGCGTCCAGGGGTCTATTATGGATGAGCAGTTCTTC. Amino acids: CAISVQGSIMDEQFF.

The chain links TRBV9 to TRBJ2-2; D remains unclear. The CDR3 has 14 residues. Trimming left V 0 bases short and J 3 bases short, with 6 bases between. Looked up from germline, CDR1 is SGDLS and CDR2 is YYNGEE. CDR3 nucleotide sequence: TGTGCCAGCAGCGTAGATGAGGACACCGGGGAGCTGTTTTTT. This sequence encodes CASSVDEDTGELFF. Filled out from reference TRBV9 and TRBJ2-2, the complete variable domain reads DSGVTQTPKHLITATGQRVTLRCSPRSGDLSVYWYQQSLDQGLQFLIQYYNGEERAKGNILERFSAQQFPDLHSELNLSSLELGDSALYFCASSVDEDTGELFFGEGSRLTVL.

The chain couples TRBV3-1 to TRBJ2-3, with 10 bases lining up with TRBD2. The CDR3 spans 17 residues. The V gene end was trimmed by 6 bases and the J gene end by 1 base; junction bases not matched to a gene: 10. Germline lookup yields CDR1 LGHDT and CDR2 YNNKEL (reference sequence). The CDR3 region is CASSRLGTSGGTDTQYF. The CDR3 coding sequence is TGTGCCAGCAGTCGCCTAGGCACTAGCGGGGGCACAGATACGCAGTATTTT.

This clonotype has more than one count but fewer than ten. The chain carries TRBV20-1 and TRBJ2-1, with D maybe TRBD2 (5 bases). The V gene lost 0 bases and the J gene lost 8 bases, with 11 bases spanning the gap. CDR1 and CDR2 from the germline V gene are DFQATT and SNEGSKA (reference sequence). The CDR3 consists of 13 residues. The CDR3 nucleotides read TGCAGTGCTAGAGATACTAGTAACTATGAGCAGTTCTTC. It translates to CSARDTSNYEQFF.